This TCR beta chain was captured in a study of radiotherapy plus CTLA-4 blockade in lung cancer (dated by TCRdb to the late 2010s). Background on the whole study: Objective responses were observed in 18% of enrolled patients, and disease control was achieved in 25% to 35%. What the work shows at the level of the full study, not this receptor alone: The strongest predictors of response, as reported, were early dynamic changes in blood T cell clones along with a rise in serum interferon-beta after radiation. After treatment with radiotherapy and ipilimumab, TCR clones that originated in tumors expanded in peripheral blood.

The study tested focal radiation therapy combined with CTLA-4 blockade (ipilimumab) in patients with chemo-refractory metastatic non-small-cell lung cancer. Library creation used the immunoSEQ multiplex PCR assay. TCRdb mirrors the immuneACCESS table, restricted to in-frame sequences. Some clones are absent from its copies; in checked studies, under half trace to an unresolved V gene, and the reason for the others is unknown. The table for this sample lists 85,000 to 90,000 clones; more than 70% of them were counted only once. In total, the top ten clones hold over 13% of the sample. Reading from cysteine to phenylalanine, the CDR3 counts 13 amino acids. Only CDR3 DNA is held: 39 bases, read in frame from base 1. The V end loses 0 bases and the J end loses 8 bases, and a stretch of 11 bases separates them. The germline V gene yields SGDLS for CDR1 and YYNGEE for CDR2. Points on this clone: Its antigen is unknown. The input lacks base qualities; no much larger clone sits a single base away.

This TCR came from a human donor with non-small cell lung cancer that progressed on radiotherapy plus ipilimumab. The source was peripheral blood, collected from a patient treated with radiotherapy plus ipilimumab. The chain employs TRBV9 and TRBJ1-2; the D gene cannot be resolved reliably. The CDR3 is CASSVVHGRGYTF. In nucleotides, the sequence is TGTGCCAGCAGCGTAGTCCACGGGCGAGGCTACACCTTC.